One sample yielded the 3 T cell receptor beta chains listed below, sequenced in a study of beta chain bispecific antibodies for T cell cancers. These receptors lack a known antigen. TCRdb passed the 5' RACE reads through MiXCR, listing each CDR3 protein once. The repertoire holds 15,000 to 20,000 distinct CDR3 sequences, 2% to 2.5% seen once, with about 7% in the top ten. Study-wide findings and caveats: Most targeted TRBV signal came from the leukemia cell line cells, not normal T cells.

Expansion lasted around 3 days, with either anti-CD3 antibody OKT3 or CD3/CD28 beads. The specimen sequenced was healthy donor T cells cultured with leukemia cells. The receptors were sampled from a human donor in good health. Some clones in this sample may be carry-over from other donors' samples.

The chain is built from TRBV27 and TRBJ2-1; D not certain. Between the trimmed V and J ends, which lost 9 bases and 3 bases, there was a span of 12 bases. Per the germline V gene, CDR1 is MNHEY and CDR2 is SMNVEV (reference sequence). The CDR3 runs to 13 residues. CDR3 amino acids: CASGWRRYNEQFF. CDR3 DNA: TGTGCCAGTGGGTGGAGACGCTACAATGAGCAGTTCTTC.

This clonotype was observed many times. The chain recombines TRBV5-1 with TRBJ1-6, with 7 bases matching TRBD1. The ends lost 3 bases at V and 4 bases at J; junction bases unmatched: 7. CDR1 and CDR2 from the germline V gene are SGHRS and YFSETQ. CDR3 length: 16 residues. The CDR3 DNA reads TGCGCCAGCAGCTCTGGACAGGCGCTATATAATTCACCCCTCCACTTT. It is translated as CASSSGQALYNSPLHF.

This clonotype was counted many times. The chain joins TRBV5-1 to TRBJ2-5; TRBD2 is a possible D gene (7 bases). The CDR3 is 15 amino acids. Germline CDR1 is SGHRS and CDR2 is YFSETQ. The ends were cut back, 2 bases at V and 5 bases at J, with 16 bases in the middle. The CDR3 spells CASSFAGGGWETQYF. As DNA, the CDR3 is TGCGCCAGCAGCTTCGCGGGCGGGGGCTGGGAGACCCAGTACTTC.